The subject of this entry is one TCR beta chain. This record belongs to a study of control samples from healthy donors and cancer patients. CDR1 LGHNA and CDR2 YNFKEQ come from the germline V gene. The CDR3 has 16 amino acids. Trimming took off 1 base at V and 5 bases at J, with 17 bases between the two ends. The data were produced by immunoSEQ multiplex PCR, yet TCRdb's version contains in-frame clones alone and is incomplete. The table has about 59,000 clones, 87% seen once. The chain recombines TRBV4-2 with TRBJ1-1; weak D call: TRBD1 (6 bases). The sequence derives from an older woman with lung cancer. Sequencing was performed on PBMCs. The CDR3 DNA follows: TGTGCCAGCAGCCAAGTTGGAGGGGGTGTAGGTACTGAAGCTTTCTTT. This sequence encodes CASSQVGGGVGTEAFF.